This TCR beta chain was observed in a study of neurological immune-mediated disorders (dated by TCRdb to between 2018 and 2021). Study-level background: Among the 35 or so multiple sclerosis patients, approximately 30 had relapsing-remitting MS and 3 had secondary progressive MS. Using UMI-based sequencing, the study compared peripheral blood TCR-beta repertoires from patients with HTLV-I-associated myelopathy (HAM/TSP), patients with multiple sclerosis, and healthy controls. The approximately 100 TCR-beta libraries included longitudinal samples, technical triplicates and paired sorted CD4+ and CD8+ T-cell subsets alongside PBMC samples. The cohort was made up of about 65 subjects, consisting of some 15 HAM/TSP patients, some 35 multiple sclerosis patients and around 20 healthy controls. The study at large found these results: No association of the MS cluster with clinical or MRI features was observed, and the need for larger cohorts was stated by the authors. Expanded clones from different subjects shared no identical CDR3 amino acid sequences, which suggests that TCR-beta repertoires were private in all groups. Repertoires from 18 of 34 MS patients were grouped by phylogenetic analysis into a cluster of related CDR3 sequences, suggesting a possible repertoire-level signature. TCR clonal expansion was highest in HAM/TSP patients and lowest in MS patients, with MS patients falling below even healthy controls.

V loses 4 bases at its end and J loses 6 bases; junction bases beyond the gene matches: 5. CDR1 is given as SGHRS and CDR2 as YFSETQ, both from the germline V gene. Reading from cysteine to phenylalanine, the CDR3 counts 15 amino acids. Just CDR3 DNA is preserved here, 45 bases in frame from base 1. For the unsorted PBMC libraries, 2 million PBMCs were stored in RNAlater at -80 degrees C until RNA extraction and were used to generate the libraries. Multiple sclerosis patients were enrolled in a US clinical protocol under which disease progression was evaluated by magnetic resonance imaging. Peripheral blood underwent Ficoll-Hypaque density gradient centrifugation to isolate PBMCs, which were then cryopreserved in liquid nitrogen. This clonotype has a count of ten or more. Its antigen has not been determined. Base qualities are not at hand, and no much larger clone is one base apart. cDNA synthesis used template-switch 5'RACE with a primer carrying a 10-nucleotide random unique molecular identifier tagging each TCR transcript. Over 180 million TCR-beta sequences, covering 15-18 subjects, were produced in each sequencing run. The RNeasy kit was used to extract total RNA. TCR-beta VDJ regions were amplified with primers for the TCR constant region and the 5'RACE anchor, using the KAPA Real-time Library Amplification kit. A first PCR added sample indexes and Illumina adaptors, and a second PCR then raised library yield. After Ampure bead purification, the roughly 650 bp TCR product was size-selected on a 2% E-gel SizeSelection system. Library quality was checked on a Bioanalyzer, concentration was measured with Qubit, and libraries were quantified with the Kapa Library Quantification kit before pooling. An Illumina HiSeq 2500 was used to sequence the libraries paired-end at 2 x 150 bp. To increase sequence diversity, 25-30% phiX was spiked into each library pool. Per the source publication's procedure: Quality-filtered reads were processed with the UMI-based MiGEC pipeline, and over 75% of raw TCR sequences were removed by the MiGEC pipeline during error correction. VDJ genes were aligned to IMGT germline references, and each clonotype was defined by a unique CDR3 amino acid sequence together with V-J genes. VDJtools evaluated clonal expansion, Shannon diversity and CDR3 relatedness (CalcPairwiseDistances, ClusterSamples); CLCbio workbench built phylogenetic trees. Using coefficient-of-variation modelling across technical triplicates, the study counted a clone as expanded if it had at least 8 unique UMIs. Using fastp at Q25 and MiXCR, TCRdb reprocessed the public reads and kept productive beta chains. One record per CDR3 amino acid sequence lists the most common genes and DNA. These V and J calls are TCRdb output, not the study's own analysis. This sample is represented by tens of thousands of distinct CDR3 sequences; roughly 4.5% of them were singletons. The ten top clones hold approximately 6.9% of the sample.

The V gene is TRBV5-1 and the J gene is TRBJ2-3; 13 middle bases align to TRBD2. This receptor was obtained from a man under 40 with multiple sclerosis. The sequencing sample was made of PBMCs. This receptor has the CDR3 CASSPGLAGVDTQYF. The nucleotide sequence is TGCGCCAGCAGCCCAGGACTAGCGGGGGTGGATACGCAGTATTTT.